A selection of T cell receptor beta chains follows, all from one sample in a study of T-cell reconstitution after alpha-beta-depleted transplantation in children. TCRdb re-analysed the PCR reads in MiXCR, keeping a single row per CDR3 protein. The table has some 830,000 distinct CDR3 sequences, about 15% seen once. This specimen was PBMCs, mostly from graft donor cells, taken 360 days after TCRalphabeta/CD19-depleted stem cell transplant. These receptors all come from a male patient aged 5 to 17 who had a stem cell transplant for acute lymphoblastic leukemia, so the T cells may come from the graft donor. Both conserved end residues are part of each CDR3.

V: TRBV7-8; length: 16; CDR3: CASTGIRVRRDTEAFF
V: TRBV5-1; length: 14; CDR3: CASRPPGEADTQYF
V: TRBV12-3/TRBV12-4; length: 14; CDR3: CASRPRGTQETQYF
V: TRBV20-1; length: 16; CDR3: CSATIPTSGSYNEQFF
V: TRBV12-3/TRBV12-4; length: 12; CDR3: CASSLVPDEQFF
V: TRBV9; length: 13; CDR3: CASSVKPVDTQYF
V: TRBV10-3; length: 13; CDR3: CAISGSRTDTQYF
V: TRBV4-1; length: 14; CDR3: CASSQEWVYNEQFF
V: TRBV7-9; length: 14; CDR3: CASSSSTGRGIQYF
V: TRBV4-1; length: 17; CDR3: CASSQDRGGSYNSPLHF
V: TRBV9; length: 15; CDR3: CASSVTPSGNYEQYF
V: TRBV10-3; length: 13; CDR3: CAISESTRCEQYF
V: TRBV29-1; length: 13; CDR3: CSAPGPGGHEQYF
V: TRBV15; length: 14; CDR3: CATNDGRATGELFF
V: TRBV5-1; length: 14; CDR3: CASSLTLAGVEEFF
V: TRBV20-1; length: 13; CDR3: CSASGSRTDTQYF
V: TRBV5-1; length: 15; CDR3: CASSADRATNEKLFF
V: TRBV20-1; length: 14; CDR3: CSALRWESTDTQYF